The clone carrying this T cell receptor (beta chain) was counted once. The data were taken from a study of glioma-infiltrating T cells after dendritic cell vaccination. Clones were sequenced by immunoSEQ multiplex PCR, and TCRdb holds only the in-frame ones, with some missing. The table includes roughly 51,000 clones, 85% to 90% detected once. Trimming pared 1 base from V and 10 bases from J, leaving 8 bases between. The CDR3 has 12 residues. CDR1 and CDR2 from the germline V gene are LNHDA and SQIVND (reference sequence). V is TRBV19 and J is TRBJ2-1, with D uncertain. This TCR was recovered from a human donor with glioblastoma. Sequencing used blood, obtained before dendritic cell vaccination. The CDR3 region has the DNA TGTGCCAGTAGTATAGCTTCTAGAGAGCAGTTCTTC. Translating gives CASSIASREQFF. The complete variable domain, with remaining parts taken from reference TRBV19 and TRBJ2-1, reads DGGITQSPKYLFRKEGQNVTLSCEQNLNHDAMYWYRQDPGQGLRLIYYSQIVNDFQKGDIAEGYSVSREKKESFPLTVTSAQKNPTAFYLCASSIASREQFFGPGTRLTVL.